The 5 T cell receptor beta chains below all came from one sample that was sequenced in a study of Tregs in tolerant kidney transplant recipients. Generated by immunoSEQ multiplex PCR, the TCRdb table keeps only in-frame clones and is missing some. In the table there are 30,000 to 35,000 clones, about 79% of which are singletons. These receptors have no known antigen. Sequenced material: Tregs from blood cultured with allogeneic cells. The receptor source for this set is a human donor in good health.

This chain joins TRBV7-2 and TRBJ1-6; TRBD1 might be the D (5 bases). V lost 9 bases and J lost 6, with 18 bases in between. This CDR3 has 15 residues. Germline V gene sequence: CDR1 SGHTA, CDR2 FQGNSA. As DNA, the CDR3 is TGTGCCAGTTCGGGGGGAATGGGCTCTAATTCACCCCTCCACTTT. Translated: CASSGGMGSNSPLHF.

The gene calls are TRBV11-2 and TRBJ2-1, with 8 bases fitting TRBD2. This CDR3 is built from 13 residues. The germline V gene has CDR1 SGHAT and CDR2 FQNNGV. The V segment lost 8 bases and the J segment 9 bases; nucleotides outside the gene matches: 9. CDR3 amino acids: CASEGTRGLEQFF. The CDR3 DNA follows: TGTGCCAGCGAGGGGACTAGAGGCCTTGAGCAGTTCTTC.

CDR3: CASSIGRGEVSNEQFF. The CDR3 DNA reads as TGTGCCAGTAGTATCGGTAGGGGGGAGGTATCCAATGAGCAGTTCTTC. V usage is TRBV19 and J usage is TRBJ2-1; D assignment may be TRBD1 or TRBD2 (6 bases each). From germline, CDR1 is LNHDA and CDR2 SQIVND (reference sequence). V was shortened by 3 bases and J by 6 bases, with 18 bases between the two germline ends. The CDR3 has 16 amino acids.

The count of this clone is one. The rearrangement uses TRBV7-2 and TRBJ2-1; 8 bases line up with TRBD2. V trimming: 2 bases; J trimming: 6 bases; junction bases outside the gene matches: 12. The CDR3 runs 17 residues. Germline values: CDR1 SGHTA, CDR2 FQGNSA. The CDR3 is CASSLIQAGVIRNEQFF. In nucleotides, the CDR3 is TGTGCCAGCAGCTTAATTCAAGCGGGAGTAATTCGCAATGAGCAGTTCTTC.

DNA of the CDR3: TGTGCCAGCAGCCGACAGGGAGGCACTGAAGCTTTCTTT. This codes for CASSRQGGTEAFF. The chain couples TRBV5-6 to TRBJ1-1, with 7 bases aligning to TRBD1. Trimming cost V 4 bases and J 4 bases; bases outside gene matches: 4. In germline, CDR1 is SGHDT, CDR2 YYEEEE. This CDR3 spans 13 amino acids.